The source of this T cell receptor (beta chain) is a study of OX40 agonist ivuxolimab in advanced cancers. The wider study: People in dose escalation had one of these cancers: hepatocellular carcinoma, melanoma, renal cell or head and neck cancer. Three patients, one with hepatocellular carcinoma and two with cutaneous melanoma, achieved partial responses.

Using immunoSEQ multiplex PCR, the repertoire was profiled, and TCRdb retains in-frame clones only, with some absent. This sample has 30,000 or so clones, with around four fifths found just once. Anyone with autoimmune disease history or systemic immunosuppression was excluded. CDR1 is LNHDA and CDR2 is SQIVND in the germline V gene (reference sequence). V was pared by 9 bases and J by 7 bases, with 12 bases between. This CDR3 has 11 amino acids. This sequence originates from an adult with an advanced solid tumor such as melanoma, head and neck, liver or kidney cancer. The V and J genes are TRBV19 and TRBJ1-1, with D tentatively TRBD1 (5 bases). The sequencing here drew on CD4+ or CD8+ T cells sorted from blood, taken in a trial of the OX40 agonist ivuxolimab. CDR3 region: CASQQGSEAFF. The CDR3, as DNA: TGTGCCAGCCAGCAGGGAAGTGAAGCTTTCTTT.